This T cell receptor beta chain comes out of a study of CD8+ T cells in alopecia areata. Whole-study findings and limits: Sharing of TCRs across patients appeared less clear than in mice, possibly for HLA-related reasons.

The length of the CDR3 is 14 residues. V shed 5 bases and J 0 bases; nucleotides not matched to a gene: 4. Germline lookup yields CDR1 SQVTM and CDR2 ANQGSEA. Sequencing relied on a cDNA template that was reverse transcribed from extracted RNA. Here immunoSEQ multiplex PCR was the method, and the copy in TCRdb shows in-frame clones only, minus some. The sample holds under 150,000 clones, about 51% seen once. Lesional scalp punch biopsies and peripheral blood were collected from alopecia areata patients. Details on this clone: What it recognizes is unknown.

What was sequenced was NKG2D-low CD8+ T cells sorted from blood. The chain links TRBV29-1 to TRBJ2-3, with 8 bases fitting TRBD1. This clonotype was obtained from a human donor with alopecia areata. The CDR3 reads CSVQGAASTDTQYF. The CDR3 nucleotides are TGCAGCGTTCAGGGGGCCGCTAGCACAGATACGCAGTATTTT.